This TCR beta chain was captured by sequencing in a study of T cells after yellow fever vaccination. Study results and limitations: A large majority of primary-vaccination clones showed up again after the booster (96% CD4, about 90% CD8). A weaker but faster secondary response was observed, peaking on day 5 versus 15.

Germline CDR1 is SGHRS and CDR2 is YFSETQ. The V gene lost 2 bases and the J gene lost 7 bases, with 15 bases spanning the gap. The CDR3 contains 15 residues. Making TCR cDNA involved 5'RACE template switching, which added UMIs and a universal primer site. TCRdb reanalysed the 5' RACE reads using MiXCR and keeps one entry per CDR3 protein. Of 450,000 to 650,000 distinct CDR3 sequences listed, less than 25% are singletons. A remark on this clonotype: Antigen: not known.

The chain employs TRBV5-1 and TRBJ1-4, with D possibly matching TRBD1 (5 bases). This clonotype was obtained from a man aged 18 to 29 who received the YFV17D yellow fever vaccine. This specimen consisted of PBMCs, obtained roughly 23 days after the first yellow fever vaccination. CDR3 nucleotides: TGCGCCAGCAGCTTACAGGCCGGGTTCGGTGAAAAACTGTTTTTT. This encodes CASSLQAGFGEKLFF. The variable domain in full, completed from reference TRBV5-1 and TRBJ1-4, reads KAGVTQTPRYLIKTRGQQVTLSCSPISGHRSVSWYQQTPGQGLQFLFEYFSETQRNKGNFPGRFSGRQFSNSRSEMNVSTLELGDSALYLCASSLQAGFGEKLFFGSGTQLSVL.